The next 11 T cell receptor beta chains were all read from a single sample in a study of radiation and T cells in renal cell carcinoma. Indicated time point: blood 4 weeks post-SBRT, at nephrectomy. Specified treatment: 15 Gy SBRT to primary tumor, nephrectomy 4 weeks later. The data were produced by immunoSEQ multiplex PCR, yet TCRdb's version contains in-frame clones alone and is incomplete. The table shows fewer than 200,000 clones, with about 87% occurring only once. The sequencing here drew on blood, taken from a patient whose treatment included radiotherapy and nephrectomy. The receptors come from a woman aged 45-65 years with renal cell carcinoma.

The CDR3 nucleotides read TGCAGCGCCCGGACAGGGCCTAATAACTATGGCTACACCTTC. This codes for CSARTGPNNYGYTF. The rearrangement uses TRBV29-1 and TRBJ1-2, with 8 bases fitting TRBD1. The germline gives CDR1 SQVTM, CDR2 ANQGSEA. This CDR3 has 14 residues. V dropped 7 bases and J dropped 1; count of bases not matched to a gene: 8.

The chain recombines TRBV18 with TRBJ1-4, with a possible D match to TRBD1 (6 bases). CDR1 is KGHSH, CDR2 LQKENI, per germline. The V gene lost 2 bases and the J gene lost 4 bases, with 14 bases spanning the gap. The CDR3 runs to 16 residues. The CDR3 is CASSPTRTAHNEKLFF. The CDR3 DNA sequence: TGTGCCAGCTCACCAACGAGGACAGCCCATAATGAAAAACTGTTTTTT.

The chain links TRBV6-1 to TRBJ1-1, with D perhaps TRBD1 (6 bases). CDR1 MNHNS and CDR2 SASEGT come from the germline V gene. V lost 3 bases, J lost 1 base, and 9 bases lay in between. This CDR3 comprises 14 residues. CDR3 loop: CASSDRGANTEAFF. The CDR3 DNA follows: TGTGCCAGCAGTGATCGGGGGGCGAACACTGAAGCTTTCTTT.

V gene TRBV4-1 combines with J gene TRBJ2-1, with 7 positions matching TRBD1. Losses at the gene ends were 9 bases for V and 6 bases for J; bases not matched to a gene: 17. Germline CDR1 MGHRA, CDR2 YSYEKL. CDR3 size: 16 residues. The CDR3 DNA sequence: TGCGCCAGTCACTCAGACGAGACAGGGACCATCAATGAGCAGTTCTTC. Translated: CASHSDETGTINEQFF.

The J gene is TRBJ1-6, the V gene TRBV6-5, with D perhaps TRBD1 (5 bases). This CDR3 is built from 12 residues. Germline values: CDR1 MNHEY, CDR2 SVGAGI. V lost 8 bases, J lost 8 bases, and 10 bases lay in between. The CDR3 here is CASGTYDSPLHF. The DNA for the CDR3 is TGTGCCAGCGGGACCTACGATTCACCCCTCCACTTT.

This clone was recorded only once. This chain links TRBV19 with TRBJ2-3, with 9 positions matching TRBD2. The CDR3 has 14 residues. Germline V gene data show CDR1 as LNHDA and CDR2 as SQIVND (reference sequence). The V and J ends lost 1 base and 15 bases, in that order; junction bases with no gene match: 11. The CDR3 DNA is TGTGCCAGTAGTATAGTAGGCGGGAGTAGCGGGGGTTATTTT. This encodes CASSIVGGSSGGYF.

The chain recombines TRBV15 with TRBJ1-4; 9 bases map to TRBD1. This CDR3 is 15 amino acids long. Germline-derived CDR1 and CDR2 are LNHNV and YYDKDF (reference sequence). The V gene end was trimmed by 3 bases and the J gene end by 1 base; junction bases not matched to a gene: 0. CDR3 coding DNA: TGTGCCACCAGCAGGGGACAGGGAACTAATGAAAAACTGTTTTTT. Its protein is CATSRGQGTNEKLFF.

V gene TRBV5-1 combines with J gene TRBJ2-2; D is perhaps TRBD1 or TRBD2 (6 bases each). V was cut by 1 base and J by 5 bases, with 12 bases left in between. The CDR3 has 15 amino acids. Germline V gene lookup returns CDR1 SGHRS and CDR2 YFSETQ. The CDR3, as DNA: TGCGCCAGCAGCTTGCGGGGGCCCGAAACCGGGGAGCTGTTTTTT. This sequence encodes CASSLRGPETGELFF.

The V gene is TRBV7-2, the J gene TRBJ2-1; D is ambiguous. This CDR3 contains 15 residues. Germline V CDR1 and CDR2: SGHTA, FQGNSA. Deletions cut 6 bases from V and 9 bases from J, with 21 bases between. The DNA for the CDR3 is TGTGCCAGCAGTCCCCGGCGTGGCTACCTCCCTGAGCAGTTCTTC. Amino acid sequence: CASSPRRGYLPEQFF. The variable domain in full, with the rest retrieved from reference TRBV7-2 and TRBJ2-1, is GAGVSQSPSNKVTEKGKDVELRCDPISGHTALYWYRQSLGQGLEFLIYFQGNSAPDKSGLPSDRFSAERTGGSVSTLTIQRTQQEDSAVYLCASSPRRGYLPEQFFGPGTRLTVL.

The chain carries TRBV2 and TRBJ2-3, with 8 positions matching TRBD2. The J segment lost 1 base and the V segment lost 4 bases, leaving 1 base of the junction unmatched. The germline gives CDR1 SNHLY, CDR2 FYNNEI. The CDR3 contains 14 residues. The CDR3 DNA sequence: TGTGCCAGCAGTGGGACTAGCCGCACAGATACGCAGTATTTT. The encoded protein is CASSGTSRTDTQYF.

The chain recombines TRBV6-6 with TRBJ1-5; no firm D call. V lost 5 bases and J 3 bases, leaving 14 bases between the germline ends. CDR3 length: 15 residues. Germline assignment: CDR1 MNHNY and CDR2 SVGAGI (reference sequence). CDR3 sequence reads: CASSNEWGDNQPQHF. The CDR3 nucleotides are TGTGCCAGCAGTAACGAGTGGGGAGACAATCAGCCCCAGCATTTT.